The subject of this entry is one T cell receptor (beta chain). The antigen remains unidentified. The sample comes from a study of cytomegalovirus exposure and HLA in healthy donors. The overall study: Counted in an early data release were approximately 85 million unique TCRs from HLA-typed donors.

The CDR3 sequence is 13 residues long. Trimming shortened V by 6 bases and J by 3 bases, and 12 bases separated the two germline ends. CDR1 is KGHSH and CDR2 is LQKENI in the germline V gene. PCR involved 60 Vbeta and 13 Jbeta primers. Generated by immunoSEQ multiplex PCR, the TCRdb table keeps only in-frame clones and is missing some. The sample lists 200,000 to 250,000 clones; approximately 87% were seen once. Findings and caveats of the study: Sequencing likely generated an artifact that appeared as a cluster of highly shared sequence variants.

The sample was PBMCs. This sequence joins TRBV18 and TRBJ2-7; D gene uncertain. This clonotype was sampled from a human donor in good health. The CDR3, as DNA: TGTGCCAGCTCGGCGAGGTCAAACTACGAGCAGTACTTC. This codes for CASSARSNYEQYF.